The entry that follows covers one TCR beta chain sequence. Its target is not known. Looked up from germline, CDR1 is SGDLS and CDR2 is YYNGEE. V lost 2 bases to trimming and J lost 0 bases, with 8 bases between them. The CDR3 runs 14 residues. During its preparation, the TCRbeta library received unique molecular identifiers. TCRdb re-called the PCR reads through MiXCR, storing one row per CDR3 protein. The repertoire includes 90,000 to 100,000 distinct CDR3 sequences, 20% to 25% of them detected once, and about a fifth sits in the top ten. This sample was taken from a study of T-cell reconstitution after alpha-beta-depleted transplantation in children. Broader study findings: A year post-transplant, T-cell counts and diversity derived mostly from newly produced T cells. It was reported that alpha-beta T cells came from several hundred expanded graft clones (about two months after transplant). Elevated TCRbeta diversity at day 60 was traced, in some patients, to surviving recipient T cells and thymic progenitors.

The chain uses TRBV9 and TRBJ1-2; no firm D call. The input for sequencing was PBMCs, taken before TCRalphabeta/CD19-depleted stem cell transplant. The TCR sequence derives from a boy younger than 10 with acute lymphoblastic leukemia, due to receive a stem cell transplant. CDR3 in DNA: TGTGCCAGCAGCGTCGGGTTAGCTAACTATGGCTACACCTTC. This translates into CASSVGLANYGYTF.